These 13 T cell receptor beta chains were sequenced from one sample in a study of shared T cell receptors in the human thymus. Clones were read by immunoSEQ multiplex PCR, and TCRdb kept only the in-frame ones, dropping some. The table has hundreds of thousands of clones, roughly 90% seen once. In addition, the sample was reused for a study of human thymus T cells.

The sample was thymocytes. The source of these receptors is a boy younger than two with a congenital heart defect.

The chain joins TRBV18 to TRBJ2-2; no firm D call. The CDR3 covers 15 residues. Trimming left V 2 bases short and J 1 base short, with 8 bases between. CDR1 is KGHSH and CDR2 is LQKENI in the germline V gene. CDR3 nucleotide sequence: TGTGCCAGCTCACCAGGAGTAGGGAACACCGGGGAGCTGTTTTTT. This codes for CASSPGVGNTGELFF.

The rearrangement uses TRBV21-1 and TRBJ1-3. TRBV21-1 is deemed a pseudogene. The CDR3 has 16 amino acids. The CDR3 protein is CASSQTGGSLGNTIYF. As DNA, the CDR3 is TGTGCCAGCAGCCAAACGGGGGGGTCCCTTGGAAACACCATATATTTT.

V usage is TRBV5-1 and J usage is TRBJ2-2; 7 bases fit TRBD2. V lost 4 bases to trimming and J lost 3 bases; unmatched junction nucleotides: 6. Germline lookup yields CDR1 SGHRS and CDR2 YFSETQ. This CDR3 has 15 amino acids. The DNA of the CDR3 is TGCGCCAGCAGCCCTCGGGGAGGGTACACCGGGGAGCTGTTTTTT. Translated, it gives CASSPRGGYTGELFF.

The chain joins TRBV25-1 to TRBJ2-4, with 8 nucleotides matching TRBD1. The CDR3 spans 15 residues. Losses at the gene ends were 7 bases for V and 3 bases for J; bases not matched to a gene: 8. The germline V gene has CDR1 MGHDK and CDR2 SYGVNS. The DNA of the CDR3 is TGTGCCAGCACTTTACCGGGACAGGACAAAAACATTCAGTACTTC. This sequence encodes CASTLPGQDKNIQYF.

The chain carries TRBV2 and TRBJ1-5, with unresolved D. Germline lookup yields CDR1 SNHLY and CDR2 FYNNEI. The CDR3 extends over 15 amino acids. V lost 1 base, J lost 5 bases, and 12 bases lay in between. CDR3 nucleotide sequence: TGTGCCAGCAGTGAAGTGCGGCGGGTGGATCAGCCCCAGCATTTT. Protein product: CASSEVRRVDQPQHF.

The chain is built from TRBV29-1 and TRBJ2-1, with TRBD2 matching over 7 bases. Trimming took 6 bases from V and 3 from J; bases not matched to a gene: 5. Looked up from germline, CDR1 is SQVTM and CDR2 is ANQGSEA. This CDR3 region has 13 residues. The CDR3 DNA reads TGCAGCGTAAGCGGGACGGGCTACAATGAGCAGTTCTTC. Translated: CSVSGTGYNEQFF.

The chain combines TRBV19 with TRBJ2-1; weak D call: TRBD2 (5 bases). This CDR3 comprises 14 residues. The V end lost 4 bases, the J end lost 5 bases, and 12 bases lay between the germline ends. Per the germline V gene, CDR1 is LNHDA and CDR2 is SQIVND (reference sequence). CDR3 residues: CASSNPAAHNEQFF. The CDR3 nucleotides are TGTGCCAGTAGTAACCCAGCGGCCCACAATGAGCAGTTCTTC.

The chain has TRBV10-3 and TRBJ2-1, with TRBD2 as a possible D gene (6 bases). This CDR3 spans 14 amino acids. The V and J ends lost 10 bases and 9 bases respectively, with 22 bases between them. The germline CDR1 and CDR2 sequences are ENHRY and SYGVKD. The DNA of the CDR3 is TGTGCCACGGGGGTGGCGATAGGTCCCGGTGAGCAGTTCTTC. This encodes CATGVAIGPGEQFF.

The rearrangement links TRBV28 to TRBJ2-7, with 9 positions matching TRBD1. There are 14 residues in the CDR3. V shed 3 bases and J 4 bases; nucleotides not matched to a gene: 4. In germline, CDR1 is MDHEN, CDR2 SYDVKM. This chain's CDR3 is CASSLGQGWYEQYF. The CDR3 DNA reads TGTGCCAGCAGTTTGGGACAGGGTTGGTACGAGCAGTACTTC.

CDR3: CATRDITSGANVLTF. As DNA, the CDR3 is TGTGCCACGAGGGACATCACCTCTGGGGCCAACGTCCTGACTTTC. V usage is TRBV5-5 and J usage is TRBJ2-6; tentatively, D is TRBD1 (6 bases). V gave up 9 bases and J gave up 0 bases, with 13 bases separating them. The CDR3 totals 15 residues. Looked up from germline, CDR1 is SGHKS and CDR2 is YYEKEE (reference sequence). The variable domain in full, completed from reference TRBV5-5 and TRBJ2-6, reads DAGVTQSPTHLIKTRGQQVTLRCSPISGHKSVSWYQQVLGQGPQFIFQYYEKEERGRGNFPDRFSARQFPNYSSELNVNALLLGDSALYLCATRDITSGANVLTFGAGSRLTVL.

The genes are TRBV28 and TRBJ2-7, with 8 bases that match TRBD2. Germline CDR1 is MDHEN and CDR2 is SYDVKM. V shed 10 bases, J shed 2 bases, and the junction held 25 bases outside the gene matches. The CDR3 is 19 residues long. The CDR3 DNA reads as TGTGCCACCTACCCCAACGGCAGAGACGGGACTAGGGCACCCTACGAGCAGTACTTC. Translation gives CATYPNGRDGTRAPYEQYF.

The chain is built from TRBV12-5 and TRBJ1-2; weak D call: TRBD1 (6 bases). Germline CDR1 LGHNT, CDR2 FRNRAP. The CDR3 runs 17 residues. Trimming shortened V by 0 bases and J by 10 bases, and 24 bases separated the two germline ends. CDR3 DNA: TGTGCTAGTGGTTTGGTAAGAGAGGATCGACAGGAGTTGCCCTACACCTTC. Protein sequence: CASGLVREDRQELPYTF.

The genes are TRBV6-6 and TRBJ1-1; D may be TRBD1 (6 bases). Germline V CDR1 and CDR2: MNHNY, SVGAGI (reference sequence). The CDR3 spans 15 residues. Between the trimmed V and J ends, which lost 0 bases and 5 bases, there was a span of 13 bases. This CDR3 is CASSYSDSGGTEAFF. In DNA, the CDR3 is TGTGCCAGCAGTTACTCGGACAGCGGAGGAACTGAAGCTTTCTTT.